This T cell receptor beta chain was identified in a study of CD8 T cells in ankylosing spondylitis. Study observations and caveats: Reactive arthritis synovial fluid and blood were previously reported to contain some motif variants. Within matched ankylosing spondylitis synovial fluid, disease-linked clones were reportedly significantly enriched. Among TCR beta sequences, a motif of eight highly homologous variants appeared characteristic of ankylosing spondylitis blood.

This clonotype was picked up a small number of times. The antigen is not known. The CDR3 is made up of 18 amino acids. Trimming removed 5 bases at V and 5 bases at J, with 24 bases between. In germline, CDR1 is MDHEN, CDR2 SYDVKM. Making the TCR beta libraries involved quantitative 5'-RACE with molecular barcodes. MiXCR, applied by TCRdb to the 5' RACE reads, yields one record per CDR3 protein. Here the sample spans some 840,000 distinct CDR3 sequences, over 9.5% being singletons. The specimen was blood, either unsorted or a sorted T cell fraction (not recorded which). The chain employs TRBV28 and TRBJ2-2, with D maybe TRBD1 (6 bases). The receptor was derived from a male donor with ankylosing spondylitis. DNA for the CDR3: TGTGCCAGCAGTCGAACAGGGCTGGGGTTCTCTGGAACCGGGGAGCTGTTTTTT. Protein product: CASSRTGLGFSGTGELFF.